One sample yielded the 24 T cell receptor beta chains listed below, sequenced in a study of T cell clones after liver transplantation (dated by TCRdb to the late 2010s). The library was produced with the immunoSEQ multiplex PCR assay. The source is immuneACCESS, and TCRdb retained only in-frame sequences with V and J called. Part of the clones is not carried over; for the studies checked, unresolved V genes explain less than half of this, and the remainder is unexplained. The sample data list about 51,000 clones, and 85% to 90% of these were observed just once. The ten largest account for approximately 15% of the sample. Sequencing used CD8+ T cells from blood, obtained 12 months after liver transplant. Receptor source: a human patient who received a liver transplant. It is possible that, after a transplant, some T cells come from the graft donor.

The genes are TRBV4-2 and TRBJ2-7; no definite D call. The V end was cut by 0 bases, the J end by 1 base, with 16 bases between. This CDR3 region has 17 residues. CDR1 and CDR2 (germline): LGHNA, YNFKEQ. The CDR3 protein is CASSQDPGPTRSYEQYF. CDR3 DNA sequence: TGTGCCAGCAGCCAAGATCCCGGACCGACTCGATCCTACGAGCAGTACTTC.

The chain has TRBV18 and TRBJ2-1; TRBD1 agrees at 10 bases. Germline CDR1 and CDR2: KGHSH and LQKENI. The CDR3 runs to 14 residues. V lost 3 bases to trimming and J lost 8 bases; unmatched junction nucleotides: 4. CDR3 protein: CASSPGTGVHEQFF. The CDR3 DNA reads as TGTGCCAGCTCACCCGGGACAGGGGTGCATGAGCAGTTCTTC.

The V gene is TRBV6-5, the J gene TRBJ2-5; tentatively, D is TRBD1 (7 bases). V lost 2 bases to trimming and J lost 5 bases, with 12 bases between them. The CDR3 runs to 14 residues. Germline CDR1 reads MNHEY; CDR2 reads SVGAGI. The DNA of the CDR3 is TGTGCCAGCAGTTACGAAGCAGGGGGGGAGACCCAGTACTTC. Amino acid sequence: CASSYEAGGETQYF.

DNA for the CDR3: TGTGCCTGGAGTGGAGGGACTTACACAGATACGCAGTATTTT. The encoded protein is CAWSGGTYTDTQYF. The chain couples TRBV30 to TRBJ2-3; D is perhaps TRBD2 (6 bases). This CDR3 is built from 14 residues. V lost 1 base and J 2 bases, leaving 10 bases between the germline ends. In germline, CDR1 is GTSNPN, CDR2 SVGIG (reference sequence).

The V call is TRBV28, the J call TRBJ1-4; no clear D gene. Deletions cut 1 base from V and 1 base from J, with 10 bases between. Germline CDR1 and CDR2: MDHEN and SYDVKM. This CDR3 has 16 amino acids. CDR3 nucleotides: TGTGCCAGCAGTTTATATTCGGGCGGAACTAATGAAAAACTGTTTTTT. Its protein product is CASSLYSGGTNEKLFF.

The chain has TRBV5-1 and TRBJ2-2; D is unresolved. V was clipped by 5 bases and J by 3 bases, with 17 bases between them. This CDR3 is 16 amino acids long. CDR1 SGHRS and CDR2 YFSETQ come from the germline V gene. The CDR3 DNA reads TGCGCCAGCAGGCGTGGGTGGGGTAAGGACACCGGGGAGCTGTTTTTT. This gives the protein CASRRGWGKDTGELFF. The whole variable domain, filled in from reference TRBV5-1 and TRBJ2-2, reads KAGVTQTPRYLIKTRGQQVTLSCSPISGHRSVSWYQQTPGQGLQFLFEYFSETQRNKGNFPGRFSGRQFSNSRSEMNVSTLELGDSALYLCASRRGWGKDTGELFFGEGSRLTVL.

This clone was counted ten times or more. The chain uses TRBV7-6 and TRBJ2-7; the match to TRBD2 covers 7 bases. Germline CDR1 is SGHVS and CDR2 is FNYEAQ. The CDR3 contains 17 residues. V dropped 1 base and J dropped 6; count of bases not matched to a gene: 15. CDR3 coding DNA: TGTGCCAGCAGCTTAGGGACTCCGGGAAGGGAGGGGTTCGAGCAGTACTTC. Translating gives CASSLGTPGREGFEQYF.

This sequence joins TRBV27 and TRBJ1-5; D remains ambiguous. CDR1 MNHEY and CDR2 SMNVEV come from the germline V gene (reference sequence). The CDR3 runs 14 residues. Trimming stripped 4 bases from V and 0 bases from J, with 7 bases between. CDR3 protein: CASSSLDSNQPQHF. DNA of the CDR3: TGTGCCAGCAGTTCCTTGGATAGCAATCAGCCCCAGCATTTT.

CDR3 amino acids: CASSARDLPVEQFF. CDR3 in DNA: TGTGCCAGCAGCGCGAGGGACCTCCCTGTGGAGCAGTTCTTC. The rearrangement links TRBV9 to TRBJ2-1; TRBD1 or TRBD2 may be the D gene (5 bases each). Germline CDR1 and CDR2: SGDLS and YYNGEE. The CDR3 length is 14 residues. Between the trimmed V and J ends, which lost 3 bases and 10 bases, there was a span of 17 bases.

In nucleotides, the CDR3 is TGTGCCAGCAGTCCCGAGGGGGGTAGTGGAAACACCATATATTTT. Its translation: CASSPEGGSGNTIYF. This rearrangement joins TRBV6-1 to TRBJ1-3, with a possible D match to TRBD1 (6 bases). There are 15 residues in the CDR3. Trimming took off 5 bases at V and 3 bases at J, with 14 bases between the two ends. The germline V gene encodes CDR1 MNHNS and CDR2 SASEGT.

V gene TRBV9 combines with J gene TRBJ1-2; no firm D call. CDR3 length: 11 residues. Germline V CDR1 and CDR2: SGDLS, YYNGEE. V lost 0 bases, J lost 8 bases, and 5 bases lay in between. In DNA form, the CDR3 reads TGTGCCAGCAGCGTAGGGAGGGGCTACACCTTC. It encodes CASSVGRGYTF.

This clone showed up just a few times. The V call is TRBV28, the J call TRBJ2-7; D gene unclear. V gave up 6 bases and J gave up 6 bases, with 24 bases separating them. The CDR3 runs 16 residues. Germline CDR1 MDHEN, CDR2 SYDVKM. CDR3 sequence (DNA): TGTGCCAGCAGCACTACCTTAGGCTATTCCTGGGGCGAGCAGTACTTC. Translating it yields CASSTTLGYSWGEQYF.

The chain joins TRBV18 to TRBJ2-7; D remains ambiguous. Germline-derived CDR1 and CDR2 are KGHSH and LQKENI. V lost 2 bases, J lost 1 base, and 18 bases lay in between. This CDR3 has 17 residues. The CDR3 is CASSPEAKASLSYEQYF. Here the CDR3 DNA reads TGTGCCAGCTCACCAGAAGCGAAAGCCTCGCTTTCCTACGAGCAGTACTTC.

The V call is TRBV4-1, the J call TRBJ2-7; no firm D call. V lost 3 bases and J lost 0, with 18 bases in between. The CDR3 is 17 amino acids. From germline, CDR1 is MGHRA and CDR2 YSYEKL. The CDR3 nucleotides are TGCGCCAGCAGCCATTTTAGTAGGTCTTTCTCCTCCTACGAGCAGTACTTC. Its translation is CASSHFSRSFSSYEQYF.

This chain connects TRBV5-1 to TRBJ2-5; D may correspond to TRBD1 or TRBD2 (5 bases each). From germline, CDR1 is SGHRS and CDR2 YFSETQ. The CDR3 is 15 residues long. The V and J ends lost 4 bases and 5 bases respectively, with 18 bases between them. CDR3 amino acids: CASSKDRGPFETQYF. DNA for the CDR3: TGCGCCAGCAGCAAGGATCGGGGACCCTTTGAGACCCAGTACTTC.

This clone was recorded once. This sequence joins TRBV28 and TRBJ2-7, with D hard to call. The CDR3 length is 13 residues. Germline V lookup: CDR1 MDHEN, CDR2 SYDVKM. V lost 3 bases and J lost 5, with 11 bases in between. This chain's CDR3 is CASSLRGFNEQYF. The CDR3 nucleotides are TGTGCCAGCAGTTTGAGAGGATTTAACGAGCAGTACTTC. Looking up the rest from reference TRBV28 and TRBJ2-7 gives the full variable domain: DVKVTQSSRYLVKRTGEKVFLECVQDMDHENMFWYRQDPGLGLRLIYFSYDVKMKEKGDIPEGYSVSREKKERFSLILESASTNQTSMYLCASSLRGFNEQYFGPGTRLTVT.

The chain recombines TRBV5-1 with TRBJ1-4; 11 bases are a match to TRBD1. Trimming cost V 4 bases and J 0 bases; bases outside gene matches: 8. This CDR3 is 18 amino acids long. The germline V gene encodes CDR1 SGHRS and CDR2 YFSETQ. The CDR3 DNA reads TGCGCCAGCAGCCCTGGGACAGGGGGATCCGCAACTAATGAAAAACTGTTTTTT. This sequence encodes CASSPGTGGSATNEKLFF.

The CDR3 spells CASSQGRGMGTDTQYF. The CDR3 DNA sequence: TGCGCCAGCAGCCAAGGTCGAGGGATGGGCACAGATACGCAGTATTTT. This chain uses TRBV4-3 with TRBJ2-3, with a weak D call TRBD2 (5 bases). Between the trimmed V and J ends, which lost 1 base and 1 base, there was a span of 12 bases. The CDR3 length is 16 residues. The germline V gene encodes CDR1 LGHNA and CDR2 YSLEER.

The V gene is TRBV19, the J gene TRBJ1-2, with D hard to call. V lost 3 bases to trimming and J lost 6 bases, with 14 bases between them. The CDR3 length is 14 residues. The V gene's germline CDR1 is LNHDA and CDR2 SQIVND (reference sequence). In nucleotides, the CDR3 is TGTGCCAGTAGTATTGTTGCCGAATCGCATGGCTACACCTTC. Translation: CASSIVAESHGYTF.

The chain combines TRBV4-1 with TRBJ2-1; D perhaps matches TRBD1 (7 bases). The CDR3 is made up of 15 amino acids. Between the trimmed V and J ends, which lost 3 bases and 7 bases, there was a span of 16 bases. Germline CDR1 MGHRA, CDR2 YSYEKL. CDR3 amino acids: CASSQSEGQRNEQFF. In nucleotides, the CDR3 is TGCGCCAGCAGCCAGTCGGAGGGACAGCGAAATGAGCAGTTCTTC.

The V and J genes are TRBV9 and TRBJ2-1; D is ambiguous. Trimming pared 0 bases from V and 0 bases from J, leaving 7 bases between. Per the germline V gene, CDR1 is SGDLS and CDR2 is YYNGEE. This CDR3 has 15 residues. CDR3 residues: CASSVGVSSYNEQFF. CDR3 coding DNA: TGTGCCAGCAGCGTAGGAGTAAGCTCCTACAATGAGCAGTTCTTC.

This chain connects TRBV2 to TRBJ2-3; 12 positions match TRBD2. J was trimmed by 2 bases and V by 8 bases; bases with no gene match: 2. The CDR3 loop spans 14 amino acids. The germline gives CDR1 SNHLY, CDR2 FYNNEI. CDR3 sequence: CASLAGGPTDTQYF. The CDR3 coding sequence is TGTGCCAGCCTAGCGGGAGGGCCCACAGATACGCAGTATTTT.

The gene calls are TRBV27 and TRBJ2-3, with 7 nucleotides matching TRBD1. Germline V gene sequence: CDR1 MNHEY, CDR2 SMNVEV (reference sequence). With 4 bases clipped from V and 4 bases from J, the junction kept 5 bases outside the gene matches. The CDR3 consists of 14 residues. The CDR3 region is CASSSGTEPDTQYF. The CDR3 nucleotides read TGTGCCAGCAGTTCGGGGACAGAACCAGATACGCAGTATTTT.

This clone was found once. The chain employs TRBV29-1 and TRBJ2-7, with unresolved D. The CDR3 length is 15 residues. Trimming pared 1 base from V and 6 bases from J, leaving 19 bases between. The germline V gene encodes CDR1 SQVTM and CDR2 ANQGSEA. The CDR3 loop is CSVEGKESLPAEQYF. In nucleotides, the CDR3 is TGCAGCGTTGAAGGGAAGGAATCTCTCCCTGCCGAGCAGTACTTC.